This T cell receptor beta chain was sequenced for a study of technical replicates of blood from several donors. The protocol was immunoSEQ multiplex PCR, while the TCRdb copy is restricted to in-frame clones and leaves out a portion. Of approximately 99,000 clones listed, 95% to 96% are singletons. In germline, CDR1 is LNHDA, CDR2 SQIVND (reference sequence). The CDR3 runs to 13 residues. V dropped 7 bases and J dropped 3 bases, with 11 bases sitting between them. The sample comprised T cells isolated from PBMCs. The TCR sequence derives from a human donor in good health. The chain joins TRBV19 to TRBJ2-3, with D maybe TRBD1 (6 bases). CDR3 in amino acids: CASKITGTDTQYF. As DNA, the CDR3 is TGTGCCAGTAAGATAACAGGGACAGATACGCAGTATTTT.